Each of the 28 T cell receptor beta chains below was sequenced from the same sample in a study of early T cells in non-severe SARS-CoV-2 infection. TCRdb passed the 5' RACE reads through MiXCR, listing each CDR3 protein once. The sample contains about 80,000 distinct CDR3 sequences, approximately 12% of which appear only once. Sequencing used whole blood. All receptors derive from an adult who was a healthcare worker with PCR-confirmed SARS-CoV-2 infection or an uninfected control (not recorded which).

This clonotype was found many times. The CDR3 region has the DNA TGTGCCAGCAGTTACACACGACAGCACTCTGGAAACACCATATATTTT. It specifies CASSYTRQHSGNTIYF. This chain links TRBV6-5 with TRBJ1-3; possibly TRBD1 for D (5 bases). Trimming took off 2 bases at V and 0 bases at J, with 11 bases between the two ends. The CDR3 has 16 amino acids. CDR1 and CDR2 (germline): MNHEY, SVGAGI.

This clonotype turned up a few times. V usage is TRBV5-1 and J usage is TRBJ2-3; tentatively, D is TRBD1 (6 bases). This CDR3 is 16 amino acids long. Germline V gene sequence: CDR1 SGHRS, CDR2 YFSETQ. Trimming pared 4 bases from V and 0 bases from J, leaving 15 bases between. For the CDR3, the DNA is TGCGCCAGCAGCCCAACCATGGGGGCTAGCACAGATACGCAGTATTTT. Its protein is CASSPTMGASTDTQYF.

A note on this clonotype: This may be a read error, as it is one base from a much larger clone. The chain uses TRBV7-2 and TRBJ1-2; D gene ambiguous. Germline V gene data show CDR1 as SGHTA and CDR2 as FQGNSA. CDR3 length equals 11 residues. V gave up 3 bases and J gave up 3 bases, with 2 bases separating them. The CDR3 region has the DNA TGTGCCAGCAGCTTGGACTATGGCTACACCTTC. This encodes CASSLDYGYTF.

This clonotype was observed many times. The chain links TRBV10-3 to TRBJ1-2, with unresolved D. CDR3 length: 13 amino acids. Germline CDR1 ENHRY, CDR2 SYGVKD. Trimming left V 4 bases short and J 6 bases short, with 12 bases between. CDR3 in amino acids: CAISGQAGDGYTF. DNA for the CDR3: TGTGCCATCAGTGGACAAGCGGGAGATGGCTACACCTTC.

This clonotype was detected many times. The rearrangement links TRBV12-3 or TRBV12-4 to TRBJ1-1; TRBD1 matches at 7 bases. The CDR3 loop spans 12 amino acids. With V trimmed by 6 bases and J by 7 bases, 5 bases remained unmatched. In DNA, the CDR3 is TGTGCCAGCAGCAGGGACAGAATTGAAGCTTTCTTT. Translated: CASSRDRIEAFF.

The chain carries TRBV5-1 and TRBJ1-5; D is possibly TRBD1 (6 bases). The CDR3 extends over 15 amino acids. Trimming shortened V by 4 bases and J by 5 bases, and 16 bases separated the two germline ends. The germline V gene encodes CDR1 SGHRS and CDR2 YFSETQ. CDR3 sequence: CASSLTGYPDQPQHF. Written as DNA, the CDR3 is TGCGCCAGCAGCCTGACAGGTTACCCCGATCAGCCCCAGCATTTT.

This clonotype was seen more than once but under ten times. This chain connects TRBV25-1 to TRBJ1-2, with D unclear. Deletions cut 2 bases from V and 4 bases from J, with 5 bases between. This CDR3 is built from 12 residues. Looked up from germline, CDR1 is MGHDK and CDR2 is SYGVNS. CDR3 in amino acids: CASSELSYGYTF. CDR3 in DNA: TGTGCCAGCAGTGAACTGAGCTATGGCTACACCTTC.

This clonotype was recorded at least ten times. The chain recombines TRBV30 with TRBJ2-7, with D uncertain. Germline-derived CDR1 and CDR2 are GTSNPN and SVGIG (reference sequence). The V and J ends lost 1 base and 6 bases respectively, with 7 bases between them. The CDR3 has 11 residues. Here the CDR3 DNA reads TGTGCCTGGAGTGCAAATGGCGAGCAGTACTTC. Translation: CAWSANGEQYF.

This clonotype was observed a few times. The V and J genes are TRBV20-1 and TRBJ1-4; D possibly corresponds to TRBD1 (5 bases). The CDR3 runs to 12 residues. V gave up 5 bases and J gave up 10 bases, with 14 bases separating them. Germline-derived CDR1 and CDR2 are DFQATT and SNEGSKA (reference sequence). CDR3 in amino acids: CSAQSGAGKLFF. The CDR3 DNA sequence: TGCAGTGCTCAAAGCGGGGCCGGAAAACTGTTTTTT.

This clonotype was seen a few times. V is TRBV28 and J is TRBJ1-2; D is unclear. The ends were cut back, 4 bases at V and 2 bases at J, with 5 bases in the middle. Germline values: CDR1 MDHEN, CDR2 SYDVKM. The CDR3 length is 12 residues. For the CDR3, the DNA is TGTGCCAGCAGTTACAAAAACTATGGCTACACCTTC. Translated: CASSYKNYGYTF.

This chain's CDR3 is CASSPVAGGDLYEQYF. CDR3 bases: TGCGCCAGCAGCCCAGTAGCGGGGGGAGACCTCTACGAGCAGTACTTC. This chain links TRBV4-1 with TRBJ2-7; 10 positions match TRBD2. Losses at the gene ends were 4 bases for V and 3 bases for J; bases not matched to a gene: 9. Germline loops: CDR1 MGHRA, CDR2 YSYEKL. The CDR3 has 16 residues.

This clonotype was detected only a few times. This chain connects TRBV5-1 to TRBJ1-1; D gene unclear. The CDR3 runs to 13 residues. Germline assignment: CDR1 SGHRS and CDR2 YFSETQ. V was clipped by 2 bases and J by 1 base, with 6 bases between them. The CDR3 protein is CASSFSGNTEAFF. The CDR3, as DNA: TGCGCCAGCAGCTTCTCAGGGAACACTGAAGCTTTCTTT.

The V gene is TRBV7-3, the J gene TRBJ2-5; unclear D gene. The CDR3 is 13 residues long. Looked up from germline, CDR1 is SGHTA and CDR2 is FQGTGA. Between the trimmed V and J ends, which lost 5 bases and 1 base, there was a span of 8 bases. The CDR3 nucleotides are TGTGCCAGCAGCCCCGATCCCCAAGAGACCCAGTACTTC. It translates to CASSPDPQETQYF. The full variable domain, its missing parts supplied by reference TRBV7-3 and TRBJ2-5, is GAGVSQTPSNKVTEKGKYVELRCDPISGHTALYWYRQSLGQGPEFLIYFQGTGAADDSGLPNDRFFAVRPEGSVSTLKIQRTERGDSAVYLCASSPDPQETQYFGPGTRLLVL.

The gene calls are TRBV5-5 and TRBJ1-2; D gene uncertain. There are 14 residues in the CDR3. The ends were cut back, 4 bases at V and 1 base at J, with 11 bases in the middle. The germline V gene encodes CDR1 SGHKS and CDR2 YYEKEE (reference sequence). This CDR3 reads CASSADGYNYGYTF. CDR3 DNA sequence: TGTGCCAGCAGCGCAGACGGCTATAACTATGGCTACACCTTC.

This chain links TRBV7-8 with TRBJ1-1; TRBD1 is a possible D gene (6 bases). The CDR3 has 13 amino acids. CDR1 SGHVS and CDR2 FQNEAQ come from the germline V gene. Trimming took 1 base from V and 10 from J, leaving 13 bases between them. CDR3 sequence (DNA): TGTGCCAGCAGCTTAGACAGGGAAGGGGTAGCTTTCTTT. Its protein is CASSLDREGVAFF.

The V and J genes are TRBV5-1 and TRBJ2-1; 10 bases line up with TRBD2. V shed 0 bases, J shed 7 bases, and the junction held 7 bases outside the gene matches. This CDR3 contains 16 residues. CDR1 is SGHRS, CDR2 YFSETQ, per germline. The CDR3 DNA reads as TGCGCCAGCAGCTTGGTGGCTAGCGGGAGTAAAAATGAGCAGTTCTTC. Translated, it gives CASSLVASGSKNEQFF.

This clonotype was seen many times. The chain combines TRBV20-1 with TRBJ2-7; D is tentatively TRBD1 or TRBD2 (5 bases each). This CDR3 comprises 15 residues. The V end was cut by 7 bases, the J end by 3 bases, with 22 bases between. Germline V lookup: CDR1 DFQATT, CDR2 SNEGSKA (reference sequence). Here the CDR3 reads CSVSTPGTPLYEQYF. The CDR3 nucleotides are TGCAGTGTTTCAACCCCCGGGACCCCGCTCTACGAGCAGTACTTC.

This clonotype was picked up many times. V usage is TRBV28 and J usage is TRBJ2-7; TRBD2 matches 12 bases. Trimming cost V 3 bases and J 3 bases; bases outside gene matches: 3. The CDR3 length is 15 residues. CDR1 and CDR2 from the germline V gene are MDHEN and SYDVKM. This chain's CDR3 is CASSFETSGGYEQYF. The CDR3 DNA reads TGTGCCAGCAGTTTCGAGACTAGCGGGGGCTACGAGCAGTACTTC.

CDR3 DNA: TGTGCCAGCAGTTCCCTAGCGGGAGGAGGGAACACCGGGGAGCTGTTTTTT. It encodes CASSSLAGGGNTGELFF. V is TRBV6-1 and J is TRBJ2-2; 11 positions match TRBD2. Germline assignment: CDR1 MNHNS and CDR2 SASEGT. The CDR3 length is 17 residues. The ends lost 5 bases at V and 1 base at J; junction bases unmatched: 6.

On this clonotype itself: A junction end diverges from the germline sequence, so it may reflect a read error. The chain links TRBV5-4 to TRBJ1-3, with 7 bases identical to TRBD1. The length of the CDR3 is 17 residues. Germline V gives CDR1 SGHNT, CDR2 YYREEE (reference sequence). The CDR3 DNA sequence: TGTGCCAGCAGCCTCTGGACAGGTACACTGTCTGAAAACACCATATATTTT. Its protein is CASSLWTGTLSENTIYF.

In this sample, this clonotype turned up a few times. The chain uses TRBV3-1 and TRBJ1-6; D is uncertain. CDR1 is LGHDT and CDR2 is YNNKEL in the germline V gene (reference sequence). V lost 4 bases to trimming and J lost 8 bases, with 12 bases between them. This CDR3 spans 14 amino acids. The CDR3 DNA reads TGTGCCAGCAGCCGGTTCGGGCAGGATTCACCCCTCCACTTT. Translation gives CASSRFGQDSPLHF.

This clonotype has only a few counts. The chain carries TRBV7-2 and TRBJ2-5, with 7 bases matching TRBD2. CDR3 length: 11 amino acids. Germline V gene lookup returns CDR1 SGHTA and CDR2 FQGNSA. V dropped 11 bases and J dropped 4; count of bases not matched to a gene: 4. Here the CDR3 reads CAAGGRETQYF. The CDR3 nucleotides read TGTGCCGCCGGGGGGAGAGAGACCCAGTACTTC.

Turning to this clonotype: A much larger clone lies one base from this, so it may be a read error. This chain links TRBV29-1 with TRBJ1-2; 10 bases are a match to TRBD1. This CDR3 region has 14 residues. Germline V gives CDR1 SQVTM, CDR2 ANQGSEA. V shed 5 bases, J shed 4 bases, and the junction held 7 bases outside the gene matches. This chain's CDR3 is CSVKTGGRSYGYTF. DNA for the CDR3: TGCAGCGTTAAGACAGGGGGCCGTAGCTATGGCTACACCTTC.

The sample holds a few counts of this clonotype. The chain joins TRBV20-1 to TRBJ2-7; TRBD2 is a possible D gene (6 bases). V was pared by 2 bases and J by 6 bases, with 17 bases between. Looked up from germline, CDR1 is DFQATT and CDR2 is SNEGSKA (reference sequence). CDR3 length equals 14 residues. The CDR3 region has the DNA TGCAGTGCTAGAAGGGCCAAGGGAGGAGGCGAGCAGTACTTC. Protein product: CSARRAKGGGEQYF.

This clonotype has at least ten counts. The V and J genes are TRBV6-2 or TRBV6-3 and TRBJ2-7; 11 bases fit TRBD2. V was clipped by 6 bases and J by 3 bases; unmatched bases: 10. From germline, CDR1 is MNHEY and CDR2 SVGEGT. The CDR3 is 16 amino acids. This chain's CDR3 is CASRRRGTSGIYEQYF. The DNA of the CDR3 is TGTGCCAGCAGAAGACGTGGGACTAGCGGTATCTACGAGCAGTACTTC.

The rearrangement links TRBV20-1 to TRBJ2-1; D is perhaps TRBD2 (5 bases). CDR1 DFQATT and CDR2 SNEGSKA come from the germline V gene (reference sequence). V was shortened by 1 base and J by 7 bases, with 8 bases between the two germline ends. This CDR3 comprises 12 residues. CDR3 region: CSARAGGNEQFF. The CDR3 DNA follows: TGCAGTGCTAGAGCAGGAGGTAATGAGCAGTTCTTC.

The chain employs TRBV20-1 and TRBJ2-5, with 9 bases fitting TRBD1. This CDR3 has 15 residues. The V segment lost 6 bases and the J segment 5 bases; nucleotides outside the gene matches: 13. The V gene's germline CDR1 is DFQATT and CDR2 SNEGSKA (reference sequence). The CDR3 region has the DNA TGCAGTGCGCCCATCCAGGGACAGGGCTTGGAGACCCAGTACTTC. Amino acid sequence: CSAPIQGQGLETQYF.

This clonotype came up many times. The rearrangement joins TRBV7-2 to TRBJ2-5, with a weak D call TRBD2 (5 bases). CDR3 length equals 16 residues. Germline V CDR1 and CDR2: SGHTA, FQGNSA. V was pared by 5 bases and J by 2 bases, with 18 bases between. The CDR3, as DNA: TGTGCCAGCAGCCGACGGGCGGCGGGTAGTCAAGAGACCCAGTACTTC. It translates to CASSRRAAGSQETQYF. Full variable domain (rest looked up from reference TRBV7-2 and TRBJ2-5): GAGVSQSPSNKVTEKGKDVELRCDPISGHTALYWYRQSLGQGLEFLIYFQGNSAPDKSGLPSDRFSAERTGGSVSTLTIQRTQQEDSAVYLCASSRRAAGSQETQYFGPGTRLLVL.